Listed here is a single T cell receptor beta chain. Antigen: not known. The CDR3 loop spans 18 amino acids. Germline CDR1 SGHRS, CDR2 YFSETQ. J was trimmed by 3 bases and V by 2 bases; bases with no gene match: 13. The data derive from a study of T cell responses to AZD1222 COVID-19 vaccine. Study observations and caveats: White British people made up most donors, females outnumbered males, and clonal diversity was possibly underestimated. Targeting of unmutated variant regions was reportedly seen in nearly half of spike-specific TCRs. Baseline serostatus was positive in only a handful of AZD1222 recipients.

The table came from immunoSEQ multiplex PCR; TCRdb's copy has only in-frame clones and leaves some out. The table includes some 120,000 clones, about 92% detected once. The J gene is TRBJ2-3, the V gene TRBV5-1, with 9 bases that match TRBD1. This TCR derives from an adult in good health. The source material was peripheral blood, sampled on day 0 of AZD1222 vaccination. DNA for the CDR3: TGCGCCAGCAGCTTCGTGGGAACAGGGGGCGGGTTGACAGATACGCAGTATTTT. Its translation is CASSFVGTGGGLTDTQYF.